This T cell receptor (beta chain) appears in the sequencing data of a study of vaccination effects on CD4 cells after COVID-19. The table came from immunoSEQ multiplex PCR; TCRdb's copy has only in-frame clones and leaves some out. The data show about 54,000 clones, with approximately 70% seen just once and around 20% held by the top ten. Trimming cost V 3 bases and J 5 bases; bases outside gene matches: 5. In germline, CDR1 is SGHTA, CDR2 FQGNSA. The CDR3 totals 14 residues. Under the ViraFEST assay, PBMC were stimulated with viral peptide pools so that antigen-specific CD4+ T cells expanded. Sequencing was performed afterwards. The culture ran for approximately 10 days before CD4+ T cells were isolated. Nucleocapsid antibodies were negative in the vaccine recipients, who had never had SARS-CoV-2 infection. Wells each received two million PBMC, cultured with around 9.3 IU/ml IL-2 and about 9.3 ug/ml peptides.

Notes on this clone: What it binds is unknown.

The receptor comes from a human donor who received a COVID-19 vaccine. The sequencing here drew on CD4+ T cells from PBMCs cultured with SARS-CoV-2 spike peptides, taken before COVID-19 vaccination. This chain uses TRBV7-2 with TRBJ2-7, with TRBD1 matching over 9 bases. DNA of the CDR3: TGTGCCAGCAGCTTCAGACAGGGGGGGAACGAGCAGTACTTC. Protein product: CASSFRQGGNEQYF.